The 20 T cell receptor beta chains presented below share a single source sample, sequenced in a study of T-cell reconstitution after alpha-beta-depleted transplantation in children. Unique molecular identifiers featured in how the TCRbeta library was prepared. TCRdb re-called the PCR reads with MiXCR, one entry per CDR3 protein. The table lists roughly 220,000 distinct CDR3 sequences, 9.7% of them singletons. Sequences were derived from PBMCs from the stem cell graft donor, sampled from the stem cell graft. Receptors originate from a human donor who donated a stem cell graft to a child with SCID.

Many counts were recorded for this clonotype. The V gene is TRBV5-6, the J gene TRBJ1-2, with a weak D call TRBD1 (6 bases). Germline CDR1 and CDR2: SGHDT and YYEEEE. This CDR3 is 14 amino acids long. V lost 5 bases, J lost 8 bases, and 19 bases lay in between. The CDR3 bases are TGTGCCAGCAGATCACAGGGTACCACCCGGGGCTACACCTTC. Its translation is CASRSQGTTRGYTF.

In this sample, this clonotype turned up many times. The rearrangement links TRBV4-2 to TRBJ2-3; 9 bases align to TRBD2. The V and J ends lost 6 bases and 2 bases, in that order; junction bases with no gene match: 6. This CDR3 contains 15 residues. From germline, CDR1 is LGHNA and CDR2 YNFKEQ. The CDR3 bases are TGTGCCAGCAGTCATAGCGGGGGCTACACAGATACGCAGTATTTT. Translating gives CASSHSGGYTDTQYF.

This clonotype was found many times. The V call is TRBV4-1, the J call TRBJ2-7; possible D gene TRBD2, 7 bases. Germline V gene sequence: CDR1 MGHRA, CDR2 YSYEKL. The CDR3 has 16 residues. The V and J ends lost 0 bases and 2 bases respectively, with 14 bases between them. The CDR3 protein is CASSQEGGGLPYEQYF. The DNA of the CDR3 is TGCGCCAGCAGCCAAGAGGGCGGGGGCCTCCCCTACGAGCAGTACTTC.

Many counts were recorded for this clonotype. The CDR3 nucleotides are TGTGCCAGCAGCTGGGCCTCTAGCGGGGGGCGGCGGGCGAAGGATACGCAGTATTTT. This translates into CASSWASSGGRRAKDTQYF. The chain couples TRBV7-2 to TRBJ2-3; TRBD2 matches 11 bases. CDR3 size: 19 residues. V shed 4 bases, J shed 6 bases, and the junction held 18 bases outside the gene matches. Germline V gives CDR1 SGHTA, CDR2 FQGNSA.

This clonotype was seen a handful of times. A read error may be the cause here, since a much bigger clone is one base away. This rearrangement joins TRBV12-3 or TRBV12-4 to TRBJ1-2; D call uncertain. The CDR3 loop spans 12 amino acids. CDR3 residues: CASSLAHYGYPF. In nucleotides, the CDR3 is TGTGCCAGCAGTTTAGCGCACTATGGCTACCCCTTC.

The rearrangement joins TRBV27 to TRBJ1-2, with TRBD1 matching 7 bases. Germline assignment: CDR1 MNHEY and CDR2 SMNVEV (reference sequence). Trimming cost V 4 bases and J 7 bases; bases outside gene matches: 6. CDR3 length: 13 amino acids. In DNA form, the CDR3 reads TGTGCCAGCAGTTCAGGGGGTTTAAGTGGCTACACCTTC. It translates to CASSSGGLSGYTF.

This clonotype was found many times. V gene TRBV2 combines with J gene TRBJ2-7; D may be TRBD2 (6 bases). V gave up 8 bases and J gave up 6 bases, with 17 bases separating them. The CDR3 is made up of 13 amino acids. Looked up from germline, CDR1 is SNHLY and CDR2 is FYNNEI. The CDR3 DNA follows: TGTGCCAGCCTGCGGGAATTGGGTGGCGAGCAGTACTTC. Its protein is CASLRELGGEQYF.

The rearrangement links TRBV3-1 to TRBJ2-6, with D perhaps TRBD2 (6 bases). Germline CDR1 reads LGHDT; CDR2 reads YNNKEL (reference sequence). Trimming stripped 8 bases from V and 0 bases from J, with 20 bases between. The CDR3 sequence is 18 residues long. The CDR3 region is CASCWRAGAHSGANVLTF. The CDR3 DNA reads TGTGCCAGCTGCTGGCGAGCGGGTGCGCACTCTGGGGCCAACGTCCTGACTTTC.

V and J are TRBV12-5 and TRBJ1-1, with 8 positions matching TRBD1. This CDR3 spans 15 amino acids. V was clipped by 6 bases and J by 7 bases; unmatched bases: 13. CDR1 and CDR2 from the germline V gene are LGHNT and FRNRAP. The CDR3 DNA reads TGTGCTAGTGGACTCAGCGGGACAGGTCTTATTGAAGCTTTCTTT. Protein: CASGLSGTGLIEAFF.

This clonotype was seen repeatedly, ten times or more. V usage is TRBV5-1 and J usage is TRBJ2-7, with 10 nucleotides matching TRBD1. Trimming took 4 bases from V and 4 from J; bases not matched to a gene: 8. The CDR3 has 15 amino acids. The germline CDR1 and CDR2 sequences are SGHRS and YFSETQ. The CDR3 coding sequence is TGCGCCAGCAGCGTGGAGGGGACAGGGGTATACGAGCAGTACTTC. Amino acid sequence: CASSVEGTGVYEQYF.

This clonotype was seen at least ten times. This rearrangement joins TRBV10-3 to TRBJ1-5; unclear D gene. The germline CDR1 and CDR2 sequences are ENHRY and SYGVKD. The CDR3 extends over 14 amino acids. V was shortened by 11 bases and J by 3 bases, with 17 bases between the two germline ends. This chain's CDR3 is CAAREGGINQPQHF. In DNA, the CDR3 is TGTGCCGCGCGGGAGGGCGGTATCAATCAGCCCCAGCATTTT.

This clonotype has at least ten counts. As DNA, the CDR3 is TGTGCCAGCAGCTTAGGGACAGGGAAGTATTTT. Its protein is CASSLGTGKYF. The V gene is TRBV7-8, the J gene TRBJ2-3; TRBD1 matches at 8 bases. This CDR3 is built from 11 residues. V was pared by 1 base and J by 13 bases, with 1 base of the junction left unmatched. Germline V gives CDR1 SGHVS, CDR2 FQNEAQ.

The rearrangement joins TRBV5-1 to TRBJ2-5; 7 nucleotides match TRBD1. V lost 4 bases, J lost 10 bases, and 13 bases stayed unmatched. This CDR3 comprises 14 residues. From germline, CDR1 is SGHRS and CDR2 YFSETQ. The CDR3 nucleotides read TGCGCCAGCAGCCCGGGGACAGAGCAAAAGATCCAGTACTTC. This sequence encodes CASSPGTEQKIQYF.

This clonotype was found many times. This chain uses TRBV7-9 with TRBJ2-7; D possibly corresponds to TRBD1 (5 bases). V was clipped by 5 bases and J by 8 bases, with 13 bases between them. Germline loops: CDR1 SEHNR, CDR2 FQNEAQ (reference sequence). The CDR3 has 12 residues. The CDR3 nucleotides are TGTGCCAGCAGCCGGTCAGGGTCGCAGCAGTACTTC. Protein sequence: CASSRSGSQQYF.

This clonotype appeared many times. The CDR3, as DNA: TGTGCCAGCAGCCAAGGGACCCTAGCGGACTTCACAGATACGCAGTATTTT. It codes for CASSQGTLADFTDTQYF. V usage is TRBV3-1 and J usage is TRBJ2-3, with 7 bases lining up with TRBD2. V shed 1 base and J 2 bases; nucleotides not matched to a gene: 9. Germline CDR1 LGHDT, CDR2 YNNKEL (reference sequence). The CDR3 contains 17 residues.

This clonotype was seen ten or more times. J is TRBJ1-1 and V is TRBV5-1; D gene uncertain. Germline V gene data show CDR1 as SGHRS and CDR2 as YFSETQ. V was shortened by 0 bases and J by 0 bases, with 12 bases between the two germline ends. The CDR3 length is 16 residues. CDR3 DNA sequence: TGCGCCAGCAGCTTGGACGCAAGACGCATGAACACTGAAGCTTTCTTT. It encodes CASSLDARRMNTEAFF.

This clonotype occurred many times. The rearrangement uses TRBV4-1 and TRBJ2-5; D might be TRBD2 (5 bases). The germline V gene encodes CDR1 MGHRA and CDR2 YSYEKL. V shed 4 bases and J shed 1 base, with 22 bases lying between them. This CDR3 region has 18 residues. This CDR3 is CASSLHVWVEGFQETQYF. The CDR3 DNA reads TGCGCCAGCAGCCTACATGTTTGGGTTGAGGGCTTCCAAGAGACCCAGTACTTC.

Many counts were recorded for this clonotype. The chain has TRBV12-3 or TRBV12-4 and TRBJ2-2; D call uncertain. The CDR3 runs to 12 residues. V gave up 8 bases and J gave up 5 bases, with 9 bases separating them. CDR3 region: CASCVSTGELFF. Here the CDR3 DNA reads TGTGCCAGCTGCGTCTCTACCGGGGAGCTGTTTTTT.

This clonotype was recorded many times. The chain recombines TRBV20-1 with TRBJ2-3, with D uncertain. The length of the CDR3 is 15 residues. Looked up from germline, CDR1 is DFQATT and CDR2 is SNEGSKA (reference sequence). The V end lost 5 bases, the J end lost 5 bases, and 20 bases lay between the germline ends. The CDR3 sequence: CSAQTPGRSGDTQYF. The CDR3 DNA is TGCAGTGCTCAGACCCCGGGTCGATCTGGAGATACGCAGTATTTT.

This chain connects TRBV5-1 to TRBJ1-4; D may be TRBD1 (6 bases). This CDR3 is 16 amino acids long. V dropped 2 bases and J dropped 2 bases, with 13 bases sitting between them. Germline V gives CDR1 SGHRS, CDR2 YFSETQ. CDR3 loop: CASSFFVQGTNEKLFF. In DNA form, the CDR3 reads TGCGCCAGCAGCTTTTTCGTCCAGGGGACTAATGAAAAACTGTTTTTT.